This T cell receptor (beta chain) stems from a study of blood T cell repertoires in COVID-19. This table comes from immunoSEQ multiplex PCR, and its TCRdb copy is limited to in-frame clones, with some not included. The top ten clones hold 11% to 15% of a sample with some 79,000 clones, roughly 89% of them seen once. Germline V gene sequence: CDR1 SGHNT, CDR2 YYREEE (reference sequence). The CDR3 is made up of 14 amino acids. V lost 2 bases and J lost 0, with 6 bases in between. This clonotype was sampled from a man between 65 and 85 years old with active or convalescent COVID-19. The chain employs TRBV5-4 and TRBJ1-3; D is unclear. Sequencing used peripheral blood. CDR3: CASSLQISGNTIYF. The CDR3 DNA reads TGTGCCAGCAGCTTACAGATCTCTGGAAACACCATATATTTT.